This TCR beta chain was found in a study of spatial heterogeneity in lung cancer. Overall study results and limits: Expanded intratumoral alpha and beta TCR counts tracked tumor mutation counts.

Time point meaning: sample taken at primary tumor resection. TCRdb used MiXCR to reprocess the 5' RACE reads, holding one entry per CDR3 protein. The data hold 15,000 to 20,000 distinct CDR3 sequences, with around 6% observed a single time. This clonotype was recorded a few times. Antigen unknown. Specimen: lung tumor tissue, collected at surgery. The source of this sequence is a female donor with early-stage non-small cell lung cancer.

The CDR3 region is CASSARDRRYNEKLFF. The CDR3, as DNA: TGTGCCAGCAGCGCCCGGGACAGGCGGTATAATGAAAAACTGTTTTTT. This rearrangement joins TRBV7-9 to TRBJ1-4; 8 nucleotides line up with TRBD1. The V gene end was trimmed by 5 bases and the J gene end by 4 bases; junction bases not matched to a gene: 9. Germline V gene sequence: CDR1 SEHNR, CDR2 FQNEAQ (reference sequence). This CDR3 comprises 16 residues.